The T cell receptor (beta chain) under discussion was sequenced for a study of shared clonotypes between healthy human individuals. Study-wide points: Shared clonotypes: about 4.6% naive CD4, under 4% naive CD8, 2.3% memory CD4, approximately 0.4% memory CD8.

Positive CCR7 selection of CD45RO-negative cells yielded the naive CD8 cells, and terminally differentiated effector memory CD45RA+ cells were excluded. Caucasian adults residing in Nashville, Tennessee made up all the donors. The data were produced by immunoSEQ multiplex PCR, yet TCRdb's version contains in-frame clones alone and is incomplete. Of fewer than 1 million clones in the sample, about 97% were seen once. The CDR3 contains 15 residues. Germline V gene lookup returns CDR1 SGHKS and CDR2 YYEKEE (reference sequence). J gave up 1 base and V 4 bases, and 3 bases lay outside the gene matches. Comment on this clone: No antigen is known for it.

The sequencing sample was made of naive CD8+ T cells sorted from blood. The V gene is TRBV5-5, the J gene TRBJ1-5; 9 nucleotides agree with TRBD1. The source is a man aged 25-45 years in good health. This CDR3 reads CASSPQGASNQPQHF. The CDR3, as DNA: TGTGCCAGCAGCCCACAGGGGGCGAGCAATCAGCCCCAGCATTTT.